These T cell receptor beta chains were read from a single sample in a study of blood T cell repertoires in COVID-19. The table came from immunoSEQ multiplex PCR; TCRdb's copy has only in-frame clones and leaves some out. Here the sample spans 440,000 or so clones, around 89% being singletons. The sample was peripheral blood. These receptors all stem from a woman aged 40 to 50 with COVID-19, enrolled during active disease. Both conserved end residues are part of each CDR3. The D gene is left open where the match is weak. A row's size may be missing; if present it is once, few, many or a size class.

j_gene | v_gene | d_gene | abundance | CDR3aa | CDR3nt
TRBJ1-5 | TRBV4-3 | TRBD1 | few | CASSPGTESNQPQHF | TGCGCCAGCAGCCCCGGGACAGAAAGCAATCAGCCCCAGCATTTT
TRBJ2-7 | TRBV7-2 | - | - | CASSFDRGTDEQYF | TGTGCCAGCAGCTTCGACAGAGGGACTGACGAGCAGTACTTC
TRBJ2-4 | TRBV5-8 | - | - | CASSAGTYIQYF | TGTGCCAGCAGCGCAGGGACATACATTCAGTACTTC
TRBJ1-2 | TRBV7-9 | TRBD1 | - | CASSRSQGAYGYTF | TGTGCCAGCAGTCGGTCCCAGGGGGCCTATGGCTACACCTTC
TRBJ2-6 | TRBV6-1 | - | - | CASSEDSSGANVLTF | TGTGCCAGCAGTGAAGACAGCTCTGGGGCCAACGTCCTGACTTTC
TRBJ2-7 | TRBV5-1 | TRBD1 | - | CASSSGQGSYEQYF | TGCGCCAGCAGCTCGGGACAGGGTTCCTACGAGCAGTACTTC
TRBJ1-1 | TRBV5-1 | TRBD1 | - | CASSLASGTGTEAFF | TGCGCCAGCAGCTTGGCGTCAGGGACAGGCACTGAAGCTTTCTTT
TRBJ1-2 | TRBV9 | TRBD1 | few | CASSAGQDYGYTF | TGTGCCAGCAGCGCCGGACAGGACTATGGCTACACCTTC
TRBJ2-5 | TRBV7-8 | - | - | CASRLSFGGVQETQYF | TGTGCCAGCAGACTTTCCTTCGGGGGAGTTCAAGAGACCCAGTACTTC
TRBJ2-1 | TRBV6-2/TRBV6-3 | TRBD2 | - | CASSYSASAAGYNEQFF | TGTGCCAGCAGTTACTCGGCTAGCGCAGCGGGATACAATGAGCAGTTCTTC
TRBJ1-2 | TRBV15 | - | - | CATSRGRDGYTF | TGTGCCACCAGCAGGGGGAGGGATGGCTACACCTTC
TRBJ1-5 | TRBV28 | - | - | CASILGDWGNQPQHF | TGTGCCAGCATCCTAGGGGACTGGGGGAATCAGCCCCAGCATTTT
TRBJ1-1 | TRBV7-8 | TRBD1 | - | CASSLDRGAFF | TGTGCCAGCAGCTTGGACAGGGGAGCTTTCTTT
TRBJ1-6 | TRBV28 | TRBD1 | - | CASSFQGDPYNSPLHF | TGTGCCAGCAGTTTCCAGGGGGATCCGTATAATTCACCCCTCCACTTT
TRBJ2-2 | TRBV5-1 | TRBD1 | - | CASSHQTGAGELFF | TGCGCCAGCAGCCATCAGACAGGGGCCGGGGAGCTGTTTTTT
TRBJ1-1 | TRBV6-5 | - | - | CASSYSGGGTEAFF | TGTGCCAGCAGTTACTCCGGCGGCGGGACTGAAGCTTTCTTT
TRBJ1-1 | TRBV24-1 | - | - | CATSDREMNTEAFF | TGTGCCACCAGTGACCGGGAAATGAACACTGAAGCTTTCTTT
TRBJ2-7 | TRBV2 | - | - | CAGGFGGYEQYF | TGTGCCGGAGGATTCGGAGGGTACGAGCAGTACTTC
TRBJ1-4 | TRBV27 | TRBD1 | - | CASSTRDRGPEKLFF | TGTGCCAGCAGTACACGGGACAGGGGGCCTGAAAAACTGTTTTTT
TRBJ1-2 | TRBV27 | - | - | CASSLQQGLYGYTF | TGTGCCAGCAGTTTACAACAGGGCTTGTATGGCTACACCTTC
TRBJ2-3 | TRBV27 | TRBD1 | - | CASSYTGQPLHTQYF | TGTGCCAGCAGTTATACGGGACAGCCGCTACATACGCAGTATTTT
TRBJ1-2 | TRBV5-6 | TRBD1 | - | CASSRTPTGSGAYGYTF | TGTGCCAGCAGCCGAACCCCGACAGGGTCGGGGGCCTATGGCTACACCTTC
TRBJ1-6 | TRBV6-5 | TRBD1 | - | CASSYQTGGQSPLHF | TGTGCCAGCAGTTATCAGACAGGGGGTCAGTCACCCCTCCACTTT
TRBJ1-6 | TRBV3-1/TRBV3-2 | TRBD1 | - | CAVQGYNSPLHF | TGTGCCGTACAGGGGTATAATTCACCCCTCCACTTT